The rows below give T cell receptor beta chains drawn from one sample of a study of T cell responses to AZD1222 COVID-19 vaccine. The method was immunoSEQ multiplex PCR; TCRdb's version includes in-frame clones alone and lacks a portion of them. The repertoire holds about 180,000 clones, with 87% as singletons. The sequences come from peripheral blood, collected on day 0 of AZD1222 vaccination. The receptors derive from an adult in good health. The CDR3 runs from the conserved cysteine through the conserved F or W. Each record gives: clone size, J gene, V gene, D gene, CDR3 DNA, CDR3 protein. D genes are given only for firm matches. The size of a clone is reported for some rows only, either as once, few or many, or as a class for expanded clones.

>NA|TRBJ2-3|TRBV25-1|TRBD1
TGTGCCAGCAAGGCGACAGGGGGAGGAGATACGCAGTATTTT
CASKATGGGDTQYF
>NA|TRBJ1-1|TRBV10-2|NA
TGCGCCAGCAGCATGACAGTTATGAACACTGAAGCTTTCTTT
CASSMTVMNTEAFF
>NA|TRBJ1-5|TRBV27|TRBD1
TGTGCCAGCAGTCCCCTGCCGGCGACAGGGCATCAGCCCCAGCATTTT
CASSPLPATGHQPQHF
>NA|TRBJ2-1|TRBV6-5|TRBD2
TGTGCCAGTAGCGGGATCTCCTACAATGAGCAGTTCTTC
CASSGISYNEQFF
>NA|TRBJ2-3|TRBV7-2|TRBD2
TGTGCCAGCAGCTTAGGTCGGGATAGCGGGAGGGGTAGCACAGATACGCAGTATTTT
CASSLGRDSGRGSTDTQYF
>NA|TRBJ2-7|TRBV18|TRBD2
TGTGCCAGCTCACCACGAGGGGAGGGCGAGCAGTACTTC
CASSPRGEGEQYF
>NA|TRBJ2-3|TRBV5-6|TRBD1
TGTGCCAGCAGCTCCCTTCCAGGGGGAACGCAGTATTTT
CASSSLPGGTQYF
>NA|TRBJ2-5|TRBV7-2|TRBD2
TGTGCCAGCAGCCCCGACCCTAGCGGGAGCCGGAGAGAGACCCAGTACTTC
CASSPDPSGSRRETQYF
>NA|TRBJ1-2|TRBV4-1|NA
TGCGCCAGCAGCCAGACTGGTGGCAGCCAATATGGCTACACCTTC
CASSQTGGSQYGYTF
>NA|TRBJ2-1|TRBV2|TRBD1
TGTGCCAGCAGCGGGGTAAGGACAGGGGGCGCAGGCTATGAGCAGTTCTTC
CASSGVRTGGAGYEQFF
>NA|TRBJ1-2|TRBV29-1|NA
TGCAGCGTTGAAGGGCAGCTAAGTGGTGGCTACACCTTC
CSVEGQLSGGYTF
>NA|TRBJ2-1|TRBV6-5|TRBD1
TGTGCCAGCAGTCGCGACAGGGGCGAGTACAATGAGCAGTTCTTC
CASSRDRGEYNEQFF
>few|TRBJ2-7|TRBV20-1|NA
TGCAGTGCTAGTTTCAGACCCTACGAGCAGTACTTC
CSASFRPYEQYF
>NA|TRBJ2-1|TRBV5-4|NA
TGTGCCAGCAGCTTGGATAGCCGAAACAATGAGCAGTTCTTC
CASSLDSRNNEQFF
>NA|TRBJ1-2|TRBV5-1|NA
TGCGCCAGCAGCTTGAATCGCCGGGCTAACTATGGCTACACCTTC
CASSLNRRANYGYTF
>NA|TRBJ2-3|TRBV7-8|TRBD2
TGTGCCAGCAGCACCGGACTAGTACTTGGTACGCAGTATTTT
CASSTGLVLGTQYF
>NA|TRBJ2-7|TRBV7-9|NA
TGTGCCAGCAGCCGTTCAGACGGCTACGAGCAGTACTTC
CASSRSDGYEQYF
>NA|TRBJ2-1|TRBV19|TRBD2
TGTGCCAGTAGTAGTCTAGCGGACAACAATGAGCAGTTCTTC
CASSSLADNNEQFF
>NA|TRBJ2-7|TRBV11-2|TRBD2
TGTGCCAGCAGCCCGAGCGGGATACGCTCCTACGAGCAGTACTTC
CASSPSGIRSYEQYF
>NA|TRBJ2-7|TRBV5-1|NA
TGCGCCAGCAGCTGGTCAGGCCCGTCCTACGAGCAGTACTTC
CASSWSGPSYEQYF
>NA|TRBJ2-3|TRBV7-2|NA
TGTGCCAGCAGCTTAGTGGGCCAGGATACGCAGTATTTT
CASSLVGQDTQYF
>NA|TRBJ1-1|TRBV3-1/TRBV3-2|NA
TGTGCCAGCAGCCCCCGACAGGCAATGGGGGCTTTCTTT
CASSPRQAMGAFF
>NA|TRBJ2-2|TRBV7-7|NA
TGTGCCAGCAGCTTAGGGCCCACCGGGGAGCTGTTTTTT
CASSLGPTGELFF
>NA|TRBJ2-1|TRBV15|NA
TGTGCCACCAGCAGCCGGGGCCTGGTGTTCTTC
CATSSRGLVFF
>NA|TRBJ1-4|TRBV6-5|NA
TGTGCCAGCAAGCGTGGGACACCGAGCAATGAAAAACTGTTTTTT
CASKRGTPSNEKLFF
>NA|TRBJ2-5|TRBV6-1|TRBD2
TGTGCCAGCAGTGAAATACTAGCGGGAGGGCCCCAAGAGACCCAGTACTTC
CASSEILAGGPQETQYF
>NA|TRBJ2-5|TRBV5-4|NA
TGTGCCAGCAGCTTGGGACAGCGTGGAGAGACCCAGTACTTC
CASSLGQRGETQYF
>NA|TRBJ1-2|TRBV3-1/TRBV3-2|NA
TGTGCCAGCAGCCAACGCGTGAGGGGGGTCAGGGGAGGGTTCGGTGGAGGCTATGGCTACACCTTC
CASSQRVRGVRGGFGGGYGYTF
>NA|TRBJ2-2|TRBV21-1|NA
TGTGCCAGCAGCAAAGGGTGCACCGGGGAGCTGTTTTTT
CASSKGCTGELFF
>NA|TRBJ1-1|TRBV2|NA
TGTGCCAGCAGTGATTTCCGTGGGGGCCGAGGCACTGAAGCTTTCTTT
CASSDFRGGRGTEAFF
>NA|TRBJ2-3|TRBV9|TRBD2
TGTGCCAGCAGCTTGAGGACTAGCGCCTCAGATACGCAGTATTTT
CASSLRTSASDTQYF
>NA|TRBJ1-4|TRBV5-6|NA
TGTGCCAGCAGCCAACGGGGTGCCCTTAATGAAAAACTGTTTTTT
CASSQRGALNEKLFF
>NA|TRBJ2-1|TRBV3-1/TRBV3-2|TRBD1
TGTGCCAGCAGACGGCAAGGGGGCGAGCAGTTCTTC
CASRRQGGEQFF
>NA|TRBJ2-3|TRBV2|TRBD2
TGTGCCAGCAGCATATTAGCGGGGGGGACAGATACGCAGTATTTT
CASSILAGGTDTQYF
>NA|TRBJ2-3|TRBV2|NA
TGTGCCAGCTCGAACGGCAGGGGGGCGCGTACTAGCACAGATACGCAGTATTTT
CASSNGRGARTSTDTQYF
>few|TRBJ1-1|TRBV30|TRBD1
TGTGCCTCACAGGGGGCCTATAGGAACACTGAAGCTTTCTTT
CASQGAYRNTEAFF
>NA|TRBJ2-1|TRBV5-5|TRBD2
TGTGCCAGCAGCCTCGGGACTAGCGGGAGCAATGAGCAGTTCTTC
CASSLGTSGSNEQFF
>NA|TRBJ2-3|TRBV3-1/TRBV3-2|TRBD1
TGTGCCAGCAGCCAAAAACTGGGACAGGGGTCTTTTGGTACGCAGTATTTT
CASSQKLGQGSFGTQYF
>NA|TRBJ1-2|TRBV6-5|TRBD1
TGTGCCAGCAATCCCGGGACAGGGGTAAACTATGGCTACACCTTC
CASNPGTGVNYGYTF
>few|TRBJ2-1|TRBV27|TRBD2
TGTGCCAGCAGTTTATCGCGGGGGGGGCGGAATGAGCAGTTCTTC
CASSLSRGGRNEQFF
>NA|TRBJ2-1|TRBV19|TRBD2
TGTGCCAGTAGTATGCGTAGCGGGAGTTCCAATGAGCAGTTCTTC
CASSMRSGSSNEQFF
>NA|TRBJ2-6|TRBV5-4|NA
TGTGCCAGCAGCTTGGCAGGGGCCGGGGCCAACGTCCTGACTTTC
CASSLAGAGANVLTF
>NA|TRBJ1-5|TRBV28|NA
TGTGCCAGCAGTTCGGGGGGCCACAATCAGCCCCAGCATTTT
CASSSGGHNQPQHF
>NA|TRBJ1-2|TRBV27|TRBD1
TGTGCCAGCAGTGGGGACAGGGGAGGGGATGGCTACACCTTC
CASSGDRGGDGYTF
>NA|TRBJ1-6|TRBV5-1|TRBD1
TGCGCCAGCAGAACAGGGGCGAGCTATAATTCACCCCTCCACTTT
CASRTGASYNSPLHF
>NA|TRBJ2-7|TRBV25-1|TRBD1
TGTGCCAGCAGTTCGGGACAGGGAAGACACGAGCAGTACTTC
CASSSGQGRHEQYF
>once|TRBJ2-7|TRBV20-1|NA
TGCAGTGCTAGTGTGAGGGAGAGACTCTACGAGCAGTACTTC
CSASVRERLYEQYF
>NA|TRBJ2-7|TRBV5-4|TRBD2
TGTGCCAGCAGCTTGGCCGCGACTAGCTCCGACGAGCAGTACTTC
CASSLAATSSDEQYF
>once|TRBJ1-1|TRBV19|NA
TGTGCCAGTGCCACGGGGACGAGGACTGAAGCTTTCTTT
CASATGTRTEAFF
>few|TRBJ1-4|TRBV6-5|NA
TGTGCCAGCAGTTACTCCCGGGACAATCAGGGAAAACTGTTTTTT
CASSYSRDNQGKLFF
>NA|TRBJ1-5|TRBV7-9|NA
TGTGCCAGCAGCTTAGCGGGTAGGGTCGGCAATCAGCCCCAGCATTTT
CASSLAGRVGNQPQHF
>few|TRBJ2-2|TRBV7-9|TRBD1
TGTGCCAGCACCCAGGGGGCCTCCGGGGAGCTGTTTTTT
CASTQGASGELFF
>few|TRBJ2-7|TRBV21-1|NA
TGTGCCAGCAGCCCCTGCCCCGGGACAGGGGAAACCGACGAGCAGTACTTC
CASSPCPGTGETDEQYF
>NA|TRBJ2-7|TRBV6-5|TRBD1
TGTGCCAGCAGTTACTCGGCCGGGCGACAGGGCGAGCAGTACTTC
CASSYSAGRQGEQYF
>NA|TRBJ1-3|TRBV3-1/TRBV3-2|NA
TGTGCCAGCAGCCCTCAACGTGGAAACACCATATATTTT
CASSPQRGNTIYF
>NA|TRBJ2-7|TRBV7-6|NA
TGTGCCAGCAGCTCCATCAGGGAGAGCTACTACGAGCAGTACTTC
CASSSIRESYYEQYF
>once|TRBJ2-1|TRBV4-1|NA
TGCGCCAGCAGCCCTATGATGGGAATTAAAAGTGGTGAGCAGTTCTTC
CASSPMMGIKSGEQFF
>NA|TRBJ1-2|TRBV7-8|TRBD1
TGTGCCAGCAGGCTCTCCGGGGACAGCTCACGAAACTATGGCTACACCTTC
CASRLSGDSSRNYGYTF
>NA|TRBJ1-1|TRBV28|NA
TGTGCCAGCACCCTTATACGGGGAAAGGGCACTGAAGCTTTCTTT
CASTLIRGKGTEAFF
>NA|TRBJ2-1|TRBV5-6|NA
TGTGCCAGCAGCGACGTTGACAGGAAACAGTTCTTC
CASSDVDRKQFF